A selection of T cell receptor beta chains follows, all from one sample in a study of blood T cell repertoires in COVID-19. Using immunoSEQ multiplex PCR, the repertoire was profiled, and TCRdb retains in-frame clones only, with some absent. Of more than 200,000 clones listed, roughly 90% were seen once; the top ten hold around 3.7%. Sequencing was carried out using PBMCs or T cells enriched from blood (not recorded which). These receptors came from a woman between 25 and 40 years old with acute COVID-19. CDR3s include the opening cysteine and the closing phenylalanine or tryptophan. A D gene is named only where the DNA matches it firmly. Some rows have no size entry. The others give once, few or many, or a class for an expanded clone.

j_call clone_size d_call v_call cdr3_nt cdr3_aa
TRBJ1-2 NA NA TRBV27 TGTGCCAGCAGTTTCGGCGGAGCCTATGGCTACACCTTC CASSFGGAYGYTF
TRBJ2-7 few NA TRBV15 TGTGCCACCAGCAGAGATGAGGCCGAGCAGTACTTC CATSRDEAEQYF
TRBJ1-1 NA TRBD1 TRBV29-1 TGCAGTGGACAGGGAGGGAATTTAGCTGAAGCTTTCTTT CSGQGGNLAEAFF
TRBJ2-5 NA NA TRBV30 TGTGCCTGGACGGCTAGCTCAACCGGAGGGACCCAGTACTTC CAWTASSTGGTQYF
TRBJ2-1 NA NA TRBV5-5 TGTGCCAGCAGCCCTCGGACAGCTTACAATGAGCAGTTCTTC CASSPRTAYNEQFF
TRBJ1-1 NA TRBD1 TRBV7-9 TGTGCCAGCAGCCCCACGGGACAGGGGACAGGTCTCACTGAAGCTTTCTTT CASSPTGQGTGLTEAFF
TRBJ1-2 NA NA TRBV2 TGTGCCAGCACCGTTTCGGGGATTGGTTATGGCTACACCTTC CASTVSGIGYGYTF
TRBJ2-3 NA TRBD2 TRBV10-3 TGTGCCGCTCGACTAGCGGGGGATACAGATACGCAGTATTTT CAARLAGDTDTQYF
TRBJ1-5 NA NA TRBV6-1 TGTGCCAGCAGTGGTGCCACCACCTATAGCAATCAGCCCCAGCATTTT CASSGATTYSNQPQHF
TRBJ2-7 once NA TRBV7-2 TGTGCCAGCAGCCACGGGACATCGAGCTCCTACGAGCAGTACTTC CASSHGTSSSYEQYF
TRBJ2-2 NA TRBD2 TRBV19 TGTGCCGCTACTCGAGGCGGGGGGAACACCGGGGAGCTGTTTTTT CAATRGGGNTGELFF
TRBJ2-3 NA TRBD1 TRBV5-1 TGCGCCAGCAGCATCGGGACAGACACAGATACGCAGTATTTT CASSIGTDTDTQYF
TRBJ1-3 NA NA TRBV5-1 TGCGCCAGCAGCTTGGGTTCCCAGACTGGAAACACCATATATTTT CASSLGSQTGNTIYF
TRBJ2-5 NA NA TRBV6-5 TGTGCCAGCAGATATTTCGAGACCCAGTACTTC CASRYFETQYF
TRBJ2-3 NA NA TRBV4-1 TGCGCCAGCAGCCCCCGGGACTTCGCGGGAGATACGCAGTATTTT CASSPRDFAGDTQYF
TRBJ1-4 NA TRBD1 TRBV18 TGTGCCAGCTCACCGGGACAGGGGAGTGAAAAACTGTTTTTT CASSPGQGSEKLFF
TRBJ1-5 NA NA TRBV2 TGTGCCAGCAGACTGGACAGTAATCAGCCCCAGCATTTT CASRLDSNQPQHF
TRBJ1-2 NA TRBD1 TRBV19 TGTGCCAGTACCTCCGGACAGGGGTCTCTCAAAAACTATGGCTACACCTTC CASTSGQGSLKNYGYTF
TRBJ1-4 NA TRBD1 TRBV25-1 TGTGCCAGCAGCCGCGTGGACAGGAATAATGAAAAACTGTTTTTT CASSRVDRNNEKLFF
TRBJ1-6 once NA TRBV14 TGTGCCAGCAGCCTCGGGGGGTCCTATAATTCACCCCTCCACTTT CASSLGGSYNSPLHF
TRBJ1-2 once TRBD1 TRBV11-2 TGTGCCAGCAGCTTAAGCGGCACCACAGGGGGCCTTAACTATGGCTACACCTTC CASSLSGTTGGLNYGYTF
TRBJ1-5 few NA TRBV12-2 TGTGCAAGTCGCTTAGGGGGACAGCGCAATCAGCCCCAGCATTTT CASRLGGQRNQPQHF
TRBJ2-5 NA NA TRBV11-2 TGTGCCAGCAGCTTAGTTTCTGGGGCGCCCCAAGAGACCCAGTACTTC CASSLVSGAPQETQYF
TRBJ1-4 once NA TRBV7-9 TGTGCCAGCAGCTTAGCGCAGGGGACGAATGAAAAACTGTTTTTT CASSLAQGTNEKLFF
TRBJ2-7 NA NA TRBV7-2 TGTGCCAGCAGTTTCTACCGCGGTAGCGGCACATTCTACGAGCAGTACTTC CASSFYRGSGTFYEQYF
TRBJ1-1 NA TRBD1 TRBV5-1 TGCGCCAGCAGCTTGGTGGACAGGAGAAACACTGAAGCTTTCTTT CASSLVDRRNTEAFF
TRBJ2-5 NA TRBD1 TRBV6-9 TGTGCCAGCAGTTGGGGGACAGCTTGCCAAGAGACCCAGTACTTC CASSWGTACQETQYF
TRBJ2-2 NA NA TRBV10-3 TGTGCCATCAGCTGGACAACGAACACCGGGGAGCTGTTTTTT CAISWTTNTGELFF
TRBJ1-1 once NA TRBV7-9 TGTGCCAGCAGCCTCGACAGGTCGAACACTGAAGCTTTCTTT CASSLDRSNTEAFF
TRBJ1-2 NA NA TRBV6-5 TGTGCCAGCAGTTACTTTTCGGGGGTGGGCTACACCTTC CASSYFSGVGYTF
TRBJ2-5 NA NA TRBV12-3/TRBV12-4 TGTGCCAGCAGTTCGACTAGGGGAGAGACCCAGTACTTC CASSSTRGETQYF
TRBJ1-2 NA TRBD1 TRBV19 TGTGCCACCTCTACAGGGGGCTATGGCTACACCTTC CATSTGGYGYTF
TRBJ2-7 once TRBD2 TRBV15 TGTGCCACCAGCAGAGACGCGGGGGACCCTAGAGAGCAGTACTTC CATSRDAGDPREQYF
TRBJ1-2 once TRBD1 TRBV19 TGTGCCAGTAGTATAGTAGGACAGGGCCCGAACTATGGCTACACCTTC CASSIVGQGPNYGYTF
TRBJ1-1 NA NA TRBV29-1 TGCAGCGTTGAAGATCCAGGGATTTATGAAGCTTTCTTT CSVEDPGIYEAFF
TRBJ1-1 NA NA TRBV18 TGTGCCAGCTCTCCCGACAGGATAAACACTGAAGCTTTCTTT CASSPDRINTEAFF
TRBJ1-5 NA TRBD1 TRBV15 TGTGCCACAAGCCCCGGGACAGCTATCAATCAGCCCCAGCATTTT CATSPGTAINQPQHF
TRBJ1-6 once TRBD1 TRBV14 TGTGCCAGCAGCCAGATGGTTCAGGGGGTCTCATCCCTCCACTTT CASSQMVQGVSSLHF
TRBJ2-5 NA NA TRBV6-5 TGTGCCAGCAGTCAGGGTTGGGAGACCCAGTACTTC CASSQGWETQYF
TRBJ1-4 once NA TRBV7-6 TGTGCCAGCAGCTTGACGGAGCTAAATGAAAAACTGTTTTTT CASSLTELNEKLFF
TRBJ1-2 NA TRBD1 TRBV25-1 TGTGCCAGCAGTGAGTCAGGACAGGGAAAGGATGGCTACACCTTC CASSESGQGKDGYTF
TRBJ2-5 NA TRBD2 TRBV6-6 TGTGCCAGCAGTCTAGAGGTAGCGGGGAGCCTCCAAGAGACCCAGTACTTC CASSLEVAGSLQETQYF
TRBJ1-3 many NA TRBV7-9 TGTGCCTTCCAGGGAACTGGAAACACCATATATTTT CAFQGTGNTIYF
TRBJ1-3 NA NA TRBV7-2 TGTGCCAGCAGCTTAAGTATAGTCTCCCAGGGAATGAACACCATATATTTT CASSLSIVSQGMNTIYF
TRBJ2-5 NA TRBD2 TRBV5-1 TGCGCCAGCAGCCCTCGGGCTTCTAGCGGGGAGACCCAGTACTTC CASSPRASSGETQYF